The present T cell receptor beta chain was sequenced within a study of CD8+CD57+ T cells in acquired aplastic anemia (dated by TCRdb to 2016 to 2019). At the level of the whole study: DNA extracted from sorted CD4+ and CD8+ cells had a mean of around 3 ug, with a range of roughly 0.17 to 30 ug. CD8+CD57+ expansion was defined as frequency above the mean frequency observed in healthy subjects.

Profiling of TCR beta VDJ combinations and CDR3 sequences used genomic DNA as the template. TCR repertoire sequencing was run on an Illumina HiSeq 2000. The original methods were these. TRBV/TRBJ rearrangement plots, CDR3 size and DJ length profiles, and Simpson's diversity index were used to assess repertoires. The most abundant DNA sequence in the deep sequencing data was defined as the immunodominant clone. CDR3 amino acid sequences were checked for sharing across subjects and were also compared against the VDJdb database and published repertoires. TCRdb itself trimmed the public reads at Q25 with fastp, ran MiXCR and retained productive beta chains. Each CDR3 protein appears once, grouped with its most common genes and DNA. The V and J calls and clone size come from TCRdb's table, not from the authors' own analysis. The sample profile shows 150,000 to 200,000 distinct CDR3 sequences; 45% to 50% of them were found once. The ten largest clones add up to roughly 29% of the sample.

What the research found in general, with its limitations: Patients and healthy controls showed no significant difference in CD8+ Simpson's diversity (P=0.060). Around 27 CD8+ CDR3 sequences were found to be shared between patients and controls, but these sequences appeared to be highly expressed in patients and within the immunodominant clones of the patients.

Patients chosen for sequencing had shown expansion of CD8+CD57+ cells by flow cytometry. Severe acquired aplastic anemia was diagnosed in all patients according to International Study of Aplastic Anemia and Agranulocytosis and Camitta criteria. No patient had received any therapy when blood was sampled. The study deep-sequenced TCR repertoires of sorted CD4+ and CD8+ blood T cells from severe aplastic anemia patients and healthy subjects. In the USA, patient enrollment took place under clinicaltrials.gov protocols 00001620, 01623167, 00001397, 00071045, 00081523 and 00961064. Ficoll-Paque density gradient centrifugation was used to isolate peripheral blood mononuclear cells. Before DNA extraction, CD4+ and CD8+ T cells were sorted with FACS or magnetic beads. The CDR3 runs 16 amino acids, cysteine and phenylalanine included. Just CDR3 DNA is preserved here, 48 bases in frame from base 1. The V end gives up 7 bases and the J end 9 bases, leaving 13 bases in the junction not matched to a gene.

In regard to this clonotype: Its antigen has not been determined. Base qualities were left out, and no much larger clone turns up one base away.

Sequences were obtained from sorted CD4+, CD8+, or CD8+CD57+ T cells (not recorded which) from PBMCs. The rearrangement combines TRBV12-3 or TRBV12-4 with TRBJ2-1; TRBD2 lines up with 12 middle nucleotides. This sequence was found in a human donor with aplastic anemia. The DNA is TGTGCCAGCACCTTGAGGGCTAGCGGGGGGGCCAGTGAGCAGTTCTTC. Translated, this is CASTLRASGGASEQFF.